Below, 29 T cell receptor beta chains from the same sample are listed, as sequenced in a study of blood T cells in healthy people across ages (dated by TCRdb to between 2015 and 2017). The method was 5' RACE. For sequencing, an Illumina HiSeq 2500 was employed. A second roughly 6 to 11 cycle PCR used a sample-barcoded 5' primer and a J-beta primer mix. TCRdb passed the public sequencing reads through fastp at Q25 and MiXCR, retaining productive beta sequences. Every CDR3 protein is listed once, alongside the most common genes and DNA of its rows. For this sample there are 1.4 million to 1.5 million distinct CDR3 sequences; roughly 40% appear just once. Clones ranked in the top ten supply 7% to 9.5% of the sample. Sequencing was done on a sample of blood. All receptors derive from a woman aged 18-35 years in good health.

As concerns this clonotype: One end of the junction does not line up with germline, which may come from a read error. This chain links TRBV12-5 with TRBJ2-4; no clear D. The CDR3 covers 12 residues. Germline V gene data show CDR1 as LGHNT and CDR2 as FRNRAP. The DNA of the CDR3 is TGTGCTAGTGGCCAGCCCAAAAACATACAGTACTTC. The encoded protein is CASGQPKNIQYF.

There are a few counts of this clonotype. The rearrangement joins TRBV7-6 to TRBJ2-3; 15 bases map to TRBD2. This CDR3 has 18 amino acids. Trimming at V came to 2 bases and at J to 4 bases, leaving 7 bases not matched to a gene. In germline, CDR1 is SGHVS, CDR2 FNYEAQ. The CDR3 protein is CASSLTYGLAGGPDTQYF. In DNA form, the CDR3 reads TGTGCCAGCAGCTTAACATACGGACTAGCGGGAGGGCCAGATACGCAGTATTTT.

The CDR3 reads CAWIRSGNEQFF. The CDR3 bases are TGTGCCTGGATTCGTTCGGGGAATGAGCAGTTCTTC. The chain has TRBV30 and TRBJ2-1; perhaps TRBD2 as D (5 bases). The CDR3 length is 12 residues. The germline V gene has CDR1 GTSNPN and CDR2 SVGIG (reference sequence). The V end was cut by 4 bases, the J end by 7 bases, with 11 bases between.

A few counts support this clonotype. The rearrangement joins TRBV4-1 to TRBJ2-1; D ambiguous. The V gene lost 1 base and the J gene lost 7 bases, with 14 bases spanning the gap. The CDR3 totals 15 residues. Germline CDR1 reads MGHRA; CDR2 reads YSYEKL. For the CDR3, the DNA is TGCGCCAGCAGCCAAGTTGGAGCAGAGTCAAATGAGCAGTTCTTC. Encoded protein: CASSQVGAESNEQFF.

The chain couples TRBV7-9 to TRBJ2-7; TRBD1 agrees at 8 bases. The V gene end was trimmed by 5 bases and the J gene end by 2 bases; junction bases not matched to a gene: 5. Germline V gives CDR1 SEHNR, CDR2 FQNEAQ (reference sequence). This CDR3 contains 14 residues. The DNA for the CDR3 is TGTGCCAGCAGCCGGGACAGGTTGACCTACGAGCAGTACTTC. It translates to CASSRDRLTYEQYF.

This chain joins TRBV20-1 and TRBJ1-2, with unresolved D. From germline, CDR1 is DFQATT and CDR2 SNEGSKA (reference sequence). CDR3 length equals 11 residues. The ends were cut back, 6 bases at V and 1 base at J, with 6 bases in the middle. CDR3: CSATINYGYTF. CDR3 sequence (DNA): TGCAGTGCCACCATTAACTATGGCTACACCTTC.

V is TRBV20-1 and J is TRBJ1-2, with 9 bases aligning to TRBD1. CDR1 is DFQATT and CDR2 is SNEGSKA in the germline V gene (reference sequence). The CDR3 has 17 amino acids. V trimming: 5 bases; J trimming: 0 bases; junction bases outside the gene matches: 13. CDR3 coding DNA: TGCAGTGCTCCCCCCGGACAGGGGAGAGGGGCTAACTATGGCTACACCTTC. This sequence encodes CSAPPGQGRGANYGYTF.

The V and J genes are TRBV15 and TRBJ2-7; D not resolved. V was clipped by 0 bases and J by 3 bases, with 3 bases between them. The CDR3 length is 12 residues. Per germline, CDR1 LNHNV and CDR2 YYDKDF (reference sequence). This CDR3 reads CATSRDYYEQYF. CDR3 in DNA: TGTGCCACCAGCAGAGACTACTACGAGCAGTACTTC.

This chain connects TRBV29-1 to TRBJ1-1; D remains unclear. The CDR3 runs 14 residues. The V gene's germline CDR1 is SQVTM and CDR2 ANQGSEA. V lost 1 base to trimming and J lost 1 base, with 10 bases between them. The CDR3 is CSVEVRGSNTEAFF. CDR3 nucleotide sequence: TGCAGCGTTGAAGTTCGAGGTTCGAACACTGAAGCTTTCTTT.

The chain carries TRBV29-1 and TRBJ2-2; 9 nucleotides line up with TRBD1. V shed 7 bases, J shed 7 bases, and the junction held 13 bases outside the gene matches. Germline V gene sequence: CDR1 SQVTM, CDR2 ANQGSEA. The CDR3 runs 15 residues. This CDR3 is CSAVKDRGAIGELFF. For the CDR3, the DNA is TGCAGCGCGGTTAAGGACAGGGGAGCTATCGGGGAGCTGTTTTTT.

The CDR3 sequence: CASSQGADVSDEQYF. In DNA, the CDR3 is TGTGCCAGCAGCCAGGGGGCAGACGTTTCCGACGAGCAGTACTTC. The chain links TRBV13 to TRBJ2-7, with TRBD1 matching 8 bases. Germline V gene data show CDR1 as PRHDT and CDR2 as FYEKMQ (reference sequence). The V and J ends lost 5 bases and 5 bases, in that order; junction bases with no gene match: 11. The CDR3 length is 15 residues.

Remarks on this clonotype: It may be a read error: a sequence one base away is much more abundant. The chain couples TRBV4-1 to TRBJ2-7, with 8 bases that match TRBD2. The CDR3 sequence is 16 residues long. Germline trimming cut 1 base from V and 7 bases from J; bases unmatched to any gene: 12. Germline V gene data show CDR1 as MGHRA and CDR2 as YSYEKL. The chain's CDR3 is CASSQVGSGDFNEQYF. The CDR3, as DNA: TGCGCCAGCAGCCAAGTCGGTAGCGGGGACTTCAATGAGCAGTACTTC.

CDR3 nucleotide sequence: TGTGCCAGCAGTTCCGACAGTGGTATTGCCGGGGAGCTGTTTTTT. This codes for CASSSDSGIAGELFF. V usage is TRBV27 and J usage is TRBJ2-2; D is perhaps TRBD1 (5 bases). Germline assignment: CDR1 MNHEY and CDR2 SMNVEV (reference sequence). Trimming took 4 bases from V and 6 from J, leaving 15 bases between them. This CDR3 is 15 amino acids long.

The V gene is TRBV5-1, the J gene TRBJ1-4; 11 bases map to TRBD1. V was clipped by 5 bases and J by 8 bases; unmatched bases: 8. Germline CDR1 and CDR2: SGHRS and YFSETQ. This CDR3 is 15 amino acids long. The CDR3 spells CASSTGQGAGEKLFF. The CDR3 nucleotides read TGCGCCAGCAGTACAGGACAGGGGGCAGGAGAAAAACTGTTTTTT.

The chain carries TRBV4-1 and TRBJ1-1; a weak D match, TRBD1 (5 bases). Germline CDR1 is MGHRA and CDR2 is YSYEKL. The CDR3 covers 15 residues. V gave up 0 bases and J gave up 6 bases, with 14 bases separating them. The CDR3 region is CASSQDQGGPAEAFF. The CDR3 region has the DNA TGCGCCAGCAGCCAAGATCAGGGAGGACCGGCTGAAGCTTTCTTT.

CDR3 bases: TGTGCCAGCAGCTCCTGGTCGCGGGGGGGCTATTACGAGCAGTACTTC. Its translation is CASSSWSRGGYYEQYF. The V call is TRBV25-1, the J call TRBJ2-7; 9 bases map to TRBD2. The CDR3 runs 16 residues. The V gene's germline CDR1 is MGHDK and CDR2 SYGVNS. Trimming removed 6 bases from V and 4 bases from J; junction bases left unmatched: 13.

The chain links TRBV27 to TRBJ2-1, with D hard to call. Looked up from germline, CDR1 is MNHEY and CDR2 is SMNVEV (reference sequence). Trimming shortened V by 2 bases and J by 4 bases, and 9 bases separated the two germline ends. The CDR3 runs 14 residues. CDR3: CASSLSPLYNEQFF. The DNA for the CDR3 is TGTGCCAGCAGTTTAAGCCCCCTATACAATGAGCAGTTCTTC.

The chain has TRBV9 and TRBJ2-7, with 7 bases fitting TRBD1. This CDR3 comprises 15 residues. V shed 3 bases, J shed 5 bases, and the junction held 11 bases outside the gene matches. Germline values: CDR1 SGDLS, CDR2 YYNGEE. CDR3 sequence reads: CASSAGGQEFHEQYF. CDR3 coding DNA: TGTGCCAGCAGCGCCGGAGGACAGGAATTCCACGAGCAGTACTTC.

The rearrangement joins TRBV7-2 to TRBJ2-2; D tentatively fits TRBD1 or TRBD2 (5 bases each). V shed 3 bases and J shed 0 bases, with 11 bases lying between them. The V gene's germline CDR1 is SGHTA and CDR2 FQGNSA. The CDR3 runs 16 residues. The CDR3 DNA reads TGTGCCAGCAGCTTTGGGACGACGTCGAACACCGGGGAGCTGTTTTTT. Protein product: CASSFGTTSNTGELFF.

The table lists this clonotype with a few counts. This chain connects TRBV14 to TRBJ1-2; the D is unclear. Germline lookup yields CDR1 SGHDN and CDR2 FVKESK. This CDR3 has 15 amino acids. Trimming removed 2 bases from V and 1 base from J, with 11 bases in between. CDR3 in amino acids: CASSQPGPGNYGYTF. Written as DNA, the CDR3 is TGTGCCAGCAGCCAACCTGGGCCTGGTAACTATGGCTACACCTTC.

CDR3 DNA sequence: TGCAGCGTTGAGGGGGACGGGAACTATGGCTACACCTTC. This gives the protein CSVEGDGNYGYTF. This chain connects TRBV29-1 to TRBJ1-2; TRBD1 might be the D (5 bases). Germline CDR1 SQVTM, CDR2 ANQGSEA. Trimming left V 3 bases short and J 2 bases short, with 10 bases between. This CDR3 has 13 residues.

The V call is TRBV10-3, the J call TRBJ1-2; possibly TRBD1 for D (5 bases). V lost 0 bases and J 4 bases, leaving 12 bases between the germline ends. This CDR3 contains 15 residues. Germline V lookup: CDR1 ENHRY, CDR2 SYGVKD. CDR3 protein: CAISESGEPLYGYTF. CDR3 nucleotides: TGTGCCATCAGTGAGTCAGGGGAACCCCTCTATGGCTACACCTTC.

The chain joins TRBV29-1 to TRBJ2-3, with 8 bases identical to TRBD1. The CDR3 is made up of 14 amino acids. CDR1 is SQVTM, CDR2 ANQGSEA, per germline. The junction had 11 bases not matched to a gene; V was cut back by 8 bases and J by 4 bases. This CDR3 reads CSLGQDRASDTQYF. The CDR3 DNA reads TGCAGCCTGGGCCAGGACAGGGCTTCAGATACGCAGTATTTT.

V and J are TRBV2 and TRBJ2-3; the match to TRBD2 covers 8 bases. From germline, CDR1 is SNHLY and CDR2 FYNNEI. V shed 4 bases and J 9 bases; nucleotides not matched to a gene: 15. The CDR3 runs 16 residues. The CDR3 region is CASSGTSGSLRGTQYF. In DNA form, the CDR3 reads TGTGCCAGCAGTGGGACGAGCGGGAGCCTTAGGGGGACGCAGTATTTT.

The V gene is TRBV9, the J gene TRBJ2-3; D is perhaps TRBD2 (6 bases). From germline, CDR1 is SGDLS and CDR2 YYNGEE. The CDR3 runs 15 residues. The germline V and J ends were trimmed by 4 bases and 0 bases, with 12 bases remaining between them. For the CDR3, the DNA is TGTGCCAGCAGCTTTGGGGGGTCTAGCACAGATACGCAGTATTTT. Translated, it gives CASSFGGSSTDTQYF. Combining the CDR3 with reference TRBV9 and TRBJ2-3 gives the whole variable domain DSGVTQTPKHLITATGQRVTLRCSPRSGDLSVYWYQQSLDQGLQFLIQYYNGEERAKGNILERFSAQQFPDLHSELNLSSLELGDSALYFCASSFGGSSTDTQYFGPGTRLTVL.

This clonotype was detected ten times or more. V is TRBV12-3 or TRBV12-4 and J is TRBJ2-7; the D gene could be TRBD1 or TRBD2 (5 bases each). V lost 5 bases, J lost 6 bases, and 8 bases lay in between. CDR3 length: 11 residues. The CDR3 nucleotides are TGTGCCAGCAGTCTGAGGGGCGAGCAGTACTTC. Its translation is CASSLRGEQYF.

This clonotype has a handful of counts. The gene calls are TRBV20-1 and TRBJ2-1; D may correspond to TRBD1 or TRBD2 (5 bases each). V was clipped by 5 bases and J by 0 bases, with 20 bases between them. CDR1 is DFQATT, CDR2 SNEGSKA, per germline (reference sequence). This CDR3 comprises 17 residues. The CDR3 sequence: CSASHLGDHLSYNEQFF. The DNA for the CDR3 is TGCAGTGCTTCGCACTTGGGGGACCACCTCTCCTACAATGAGCAGTTCTTC.

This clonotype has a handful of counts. CDR3 in amino acids: CASSLLLAGEGYGTQYF. The CDR3 DNA follows: TGTGCCAGCAGTCTCTTACTAGCGGGAGAAGGGTACGGTACGCAGTATTTT. V gene TRBV12-3 or TRBV12-4 combines with J gene TRBJ2-3; 11 nucleotides align to TRBD2. There are 17 residues in the CDR3. V gave up 5 bases and J gave up 8 bases; unmatched junction bases: 15.

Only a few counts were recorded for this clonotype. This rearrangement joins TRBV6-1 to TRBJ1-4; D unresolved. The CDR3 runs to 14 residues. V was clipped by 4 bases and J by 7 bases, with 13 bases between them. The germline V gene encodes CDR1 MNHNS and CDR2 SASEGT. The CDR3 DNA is TGTGCCAGCAGTGGCGGCTTTACGGGTGAAAAACTGTTTTTT. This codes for CASSGGFTGEKLFF.